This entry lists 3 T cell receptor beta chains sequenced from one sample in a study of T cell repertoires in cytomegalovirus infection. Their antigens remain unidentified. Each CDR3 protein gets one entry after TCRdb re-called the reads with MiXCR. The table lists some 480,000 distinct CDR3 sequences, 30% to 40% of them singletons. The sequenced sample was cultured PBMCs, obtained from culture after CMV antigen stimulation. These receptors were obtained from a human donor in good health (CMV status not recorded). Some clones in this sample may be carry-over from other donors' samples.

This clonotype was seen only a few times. The CDR3 spells CAIHPGQSSYEQYF. For the CDR3, the DNA is TGTGCCATCCACCCGGGACAGAGCTCCTACGAGCAGTACTTC. J is TRBJ2-7 and V is TRBV28; 7 bases fit TRBD1. CDR1 and CDR2 from the germline V gene are MDHEN and SYDVKM. This CDR3 comprises 14 residues. Trimming took 10 bases from V and 0 from J; bases not matched to a gene: 9.

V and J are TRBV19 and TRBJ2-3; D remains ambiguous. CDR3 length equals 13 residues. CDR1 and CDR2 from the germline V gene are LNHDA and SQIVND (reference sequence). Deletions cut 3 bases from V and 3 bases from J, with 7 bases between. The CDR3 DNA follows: TGTGCCAGTAGTATCCAGAATACAGATACGCAGTATTTT. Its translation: CASSIQNTDTQYF.

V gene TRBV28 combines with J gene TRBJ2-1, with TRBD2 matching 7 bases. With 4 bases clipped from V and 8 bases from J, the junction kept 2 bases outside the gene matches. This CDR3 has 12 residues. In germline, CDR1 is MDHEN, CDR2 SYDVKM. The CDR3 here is CASSSSGDEQFF. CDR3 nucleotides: TGTGCCAGCAGTTCTAGCGGCGATGAGCAGTTCTTC.